This TCR beta chain originates from a study of cytomegalovirus exposure and HLA in healthy donors. While the first cohort had some 700 subjects, the donors belonged to the separate validation cohort of roughly 120 subjects. Study results and caveats: Through in vitro validation, three CMV-associated chains were shown to be specific for CMV antigens. Across donors, most TCRs were seen rarely, yet some public ones were widespread.

In the case of this clone: Its specificity is unknown.

Using immunoSEQ multiplex PCR, the repertoire was profiled, and TCRdb retains in-frame clones only, with some absent. Of about 240,000 clones in the sample, approximately 83% were seen once. The CDR3 contains 13 residues. Germline CDR1 MNHEY, CDR2 SMNVEV (reference sequence). V lost 8 bases and J lost 2, with 13 bases in between. J is TRBJ2-7 and V is TRBV27; a possible D gene is TRBD1 (5 bases). Source material: PBMCs. The sequence derives from a woman aged 25 to 45 in good health and CMV-seropositive. CDR3 region: CASAVGVPYEQYF. CDR3 DNA sequence: TGTGCCAGCGCCGTAGGGGTGCCCTACGAGCAGTACTTC.